This T cell receptor beta chain was profiled in a study of T-cell reconstitution after alpha-beta-depleted transplantation in children. The CDR3 has 17 residues. Germline V lookup: CDR1 LGHNA, CDR2 YNFKEQ. Losses at the gene ends were 1 base for V and 2 bases for J; bases not matched to a gene: 8. A TCRbeta library incorporating unique molecular identifiers was prepared. A single record per CDR3 protein comes from TCRdb applying MiXCR to the PCR reads. This sample has fewer than 20,000 distinct CDR3 sequences; around 8.3% occur once, and the top ten carry 36%. This clonotype was obtained from a boy under three years old who had a stem cell transplant for Wiskott-Aldrich syndrome, so the T cells may come from the graft donor. The sample here was PBMCs, mostly from graft donor cells, taken 60 days after TCRalphabeta/CD19-depleted stem cell transplant. The chain recombines TRBV4-2 with TRBJ2-7, with 10 bases identical to TRBD2. The CDR3 spells CASSQGLTSGRTYEQYF. The CDR3 nucleotides read TGTGCCAGCAGCCAAGGCCTGACTAGCGGGCGAACCTACGAGCAGTACTTC.